The 6 T cell receptor beta chains below come from one sample, sequenced in a study of shared clonotypes between healthy human individuals. The assay was immunoSEQ multiplex PCR, and TCRdb's table has in-frame clones only and misses some. Among 1.6 million or so clones, roughly 96% were seen once, and the ten largest hold roughly 1.2%. The sample was naive CD4+ T cells sorted from blood. Documented subset: CD45RA+ positively selected. Receptors originate from a man aged 25-45 years in good health.

Turning to this clone: Sequence at one end of the junction differs from germline and may be a read error. The J gene is TRBJ2-5, the V gene TRBV30; 7 nucleotides align to TRBD1. The CDR3 has 13 amino acids. Germline CDR1 is GTSNPN and CDR2 is SVGIG (reference sequence). In DNA form, the CDR3 reads TGTGCCTGGATGACAGGGTACCAGGAGACCCAGTACTTC. Protein: CAWMTGYQETQYF.

The chain carries TRBV5-1 and TRBJ2-1, with 7 positions matching TRBD2. CDR1 SGHRS and CDR2 YFSETQ come from the germline V gene. J lost 0 bases, V lost 4 bases, and 4 bases had no gene match. CDR3 size: 15 residues. The CDR3 protein is CASSVRTSSYNEQFF. In DNA, the CDR3 is TGCGCCAGCAGCGTGAGGACTAGCTCCTACAATGAGCAGTTCTTC.

On this clone: One end of the junction varies from germline; a read error may be responsible. The V gene is TRBV18, the J gene TRBJ2-4; perhaps TRBD2 as D (6 bases). The CDR3 has 14 amino acids. The germline gives CDR1 KGHSH, CDR2 LQKENI. The CDR3 loop is CASSYNWGESIRYF. CDR3 sequence (DNA): TGTGCCAGCTCATACAATTGGGGGGAAAGCATTCGGTACTTC.

The CDR3 region is CASSHDSNQPQHF. CDR3 bases: TGTGCCAGCAGCCACGATAGCAATCAGCCCCAGCATTTT. This chain connects TRBV7-9 to TRBJ1-5; D not certain. Per the germline V gene, CDR1 is SEHNR and CDR2 is FQNEAQ (reference sequence). The CDR3 is made up of 13 amino acids. V lost 5 bases, J lost 0 bases, and 5 bases lay in between.

The V and J genes are TRBV28 and TRBJ2-3, with D uncertain. This CDR3 contains 14 residues. Germline V gives CDR1 MDHEN, CDR2 SYDVKM. The germline V and J ends were trimmed by 7 bases and 3 bases, with 14 bases remaining between them. CDR3 protein: CASIEARLTDTQYF. The CDR3 region has the DNA TGTGCCAGCATCGAGGCCCGGTTAACAGATACGCAGTATTTT.

The chain is built from TRBV5-6 and TRBJ2-3; 9 bases line up with TRBD1. The CDR3 is 16 amino acids. CDR1 is SGHDT, CDR2 YYEEEE, per germline. J lost 6 bases, V lost 4 bases, and 12 bases had no gene match. The CDR3 sequence is CASSLWDRDFRDTQYF. Written as DNA, the CDR3 is TGTGCCAGCAGCCTATGGGACAGGGATTTCAGGGATACGCAGTATTTT.